A single T cell receptor beta chain is shown here with its context. This clonotype was detected many times. The specificity of this receptor is unknown. Base qualities are not provided; no much larger clone lies one nucleotide away. Bone marrow was sampled from every patient at the time of active disease. Ficoll-Hypaque density gradient centrifugation was used to isolate bone marrow mononuclear cells. To remove myeloma plasma cells, the cells were labeled with CD138 magnetic microbeads on a MACS separator, and CD138-negative cells were then collected by negative selection. Flow cytometry on an Attune NxT with CD138 antibodies was used to check the purity of the isolated cells. TRIzol reagent was used to extract total RNA, which was then quantified with a NanoDrop spectrophotometer. For each patient, paired RNA-seq and IR-seq were run on the CD138-negative bone marrow sample from that patient. The data derive from a study of read filtering for tumor transcriptome and immune sequencing (dated by TCRdb to about 2020). Looking at the study overall: The cohort was composed of 17 to 20 male and roughly 15 female patients, with a mean age of roughly 70 years and an age range of about 45 to 90. By revised international staging, 8 or 9 patients were R-ISS I, some 17 were R-ISS II and 6 or 7 were R-ISS III. A main aim was a read-filtering strategy for immune repertoire data, specifically whether clonotypes supported by a single read should be removed. TCR-region mapped reads per sample ranged from about 4.05 to 11 million with IR-seq versus only about 75 to 1,400 with RNA-seq. After DNase treatment, whole-transcriptome libraries were prepared using the TruSeq RNA Access Library Prep Kit. Using the same bone marrow samples, the study compared TCR repertoires obtained by targeted immune repertoire sequencing with those obtained by bulk whole-transcriptome sequencing.

V was cut back by 5 bases and J by 5 bases, leaving a gap of 18 bases between them. The CDR3 sequence holds 14 residues, the cysteine and phenylalanine included. Only the CDR3 part of the read is kept: 42 bases, read in frame from the first base. Looking up the germline V gene yields CDR1 SQVTM and CDR2 ANQGSEA. Starting from approximately 0.4 ug RNA, TCR libraries were constructed with the Immunoverse kit using molecular barcoded adaptors that cover the alpha/delta and beta/gamma chains. The same RNA used for transcriptome sequencing was used for TCR library preparation. An Illumina HiSeq 4000 with 2 x 150 cycles was used to sequence the TCR libraries. From the authors' description of their analysis: Using MiXCR, which included quality filtering and error correction, TCR reads were aligned to human V, D, J and C references and then assembled into CDR3 clonotypes. The tcR package in R was used for analysis of clonotype counts and gene usage diversity. Raw mapping reads were checked after the RNA-seq reads had been mapped by STAR aligner version 2.5.3a onto the human GRCh37 genome. To test the effect of sequencing depth on detected clonotypes, IR-seq fastq files were randomly downsampled using Seqtk 1.3. TCRdb took the public reads, trimmed them with fastp at Q25, ran MiXCR for clone calling and kept in-frame beta chains. Every CDR3 protein is listed once, alongside the most common genes and DNA of its rows. TCRdb, rather than the study authors, made the V and J calls. A total of more than 45,000 distinct CDR3 sequences appear in this sample, 9% to 15% of them only once. The ten biggest clones cover 16% of the sample.

Points the paper makes about the study in general: The correlation between IR-seq and RNA-seq shared clonotype proportions rose when single-read clonotypes were removed. In IR-seq, single-read clonotypes were roughly four fifths of clonotypes but around 3.2% of total reads; in RNA-seq they were roughly 72% of clonotypes and approximately 40% of reads. Compared with RNA-seq, IR-seq captured clonotypes at much greater depth and more reliably, and a smaller IR-seq throughput was enough to identify most of the shared clonotypes. The sorted CD138-negative fraction was composed of a mixed bone marrow immune population rather than of purified T cells.

The chain was built from TRBV29-1 and TRBJ2-5; possibly the D gene is TRBD2, per 6 matching bases. Material for sequencing was a population of CD138-negative cells sorted from bone marrow. The cell subset or site label, as the study defines it: bone marrow mononuclear cells depleted of CD138+ plasma/myeloma cells by negative magnetic selection. The receptor comes from a donor at least 40 years old with multiple myeloma. The sequence in DNA is TGCAGCGTTTACAGCCCGGGACTGGGGGAGACCCAGTACTTC. Translated, it gives CSVYSPGLGETQYF.